This T cell receptor (beta chain) is drawn from a study of blood T cell repertoires in COVID-19. Overall study context: Some COVID-19 samples were acute and others convalescent; all came from the United States, Italy and Spain.

V dropped 2 bases and J dropped 1; count of bases not matched to a gene: 4. This CDR3 spans 16 amino acids. Germline V gene lookup returns CDR1 SGHRS and CDR2 YFSETQ. Authors' methods: Researchers report that nucleated cell counts were estimated from reference gene primer amplification. Sequencing was performed with immunoSEQ multiplex PCR; in TCRdb, only in-frame clones are kept and a portion is missing. The DNA gave D and trimming, while V, J and clone size come from that table. The sample comprises roughly 250,000 clones, roughly 82% of which are singletons, and 4.7% rests with the top ten. The rearrangement links TRBV5-1 to TRBJ2-5; 11 bases are shared with TRBD1. The sequence was obtained from a woman in her 70s with acute or convalescent COVID-19. Source material: peripheral blood. The CDR3 here is CASSLRTGGTQETQYF. For the CDR3, the DNA is TGCGCCAGCAGCTTAAGGACAGGGGGCACCCAAGAGACCCAGTACTTC.